These 26 T cell receptor beta chains were all obtained from the same sample, sequenced in a study of identical twins. Via MiXCR, TCRdb re-called the 5' RACE reads, giving one row per CDR3 protein. The sample holds roughly 570,000 distinct CDR3 sequences, roughly 9.9% seen once. The data were also submitted as part of a second study, on yellow fever vaccine responses in identical twins.

Sequencing was carried out using PBMCs. These receptors were collected from a woman between 18 and 30 years old in good health.

This clonotype was detected only once. This chain uses TRBV13 with TRBJ2-1; 9 bases are a match to TRBD1. The CDR3 consists of 17 residues. J was trimmed by 5 bases and V by 2 bases; bases with no gene match: 10. The germline gives CDR1 PRHDT, CDR2 FYEKMQ (reference sequence). The CDR3 is CASSLKVGTGSNNEQFF. The CDR3 nucleotides are TGTGCCAGCAGCTTAAAGGTTGGGACAGGGTCAAACAATGAGCAGTTCTTC.

This clonotype was detected ten times or more. The rearrangement links TRBV12-3 or TRBV12-4 to TRBJ2-2; D is unclear. The V and J ends lost 6 bases and 4 bases respectively, with 12 bases between them. This CDR3 spans 14 amino acids. Written as DNA, the CDR3 is TGTGCCAGCAGCTCTATAGTCTCCACCGGGGAGCTGTTTTTT. Protein sequence: CASSSIVSTGELFF.

The chain has TRBV28 and TRBJ2-2; 7 nucleotides align to TRBD1. Germline values: CDR1 MDHEN, CDR2 SYDVKM. Unmatched junction bases numbered 6, after V lost 6 bases and J lost 2 bases. The CDR3 is 15 amino acids. CDR3 region: CASRQTGVNTGELFF. The CDR3 bases are TGTGCCAGCAGACAAACAGGGGTAAACACCGGGGAGCTGTTTTTT.

The rearrangement joins TRBV11-2 to TRBJ2-7; 8 nucleotides align to TRBD2. CDR3 length equals 15 residues. Losses at the gene ends were 3 bases for V and 6 bases for J; bases not matched to a gene: 10. Germline V lookup: CDR1 SGHAT, CDR2 FQNNGV. DNA of the CDR3: TGTGCCAGCAGCTTCCCGGGACTAGGGGTCATCGAGCAGTACTTC. It is translated as CASSFPGLGVIEQYF.

The V gene is TRBV7-9, the J gene TRBJ2-2, with a possible D match to TRBD1 (6 bases). Trimming left V 5 bases short and J 3 bases short, with 13 bases between. In germline, CDR1 is SEHNR, CDR2 FQNEAQ (reference sequence). CDR3 length: 15 residues. This CDR3 is CASSIRDTHTGELFF. CDR3 bases: TGTGCCAGCAGCATCCGGGACACCCACACCGGGGAGCTGTTTTTT.

CDR3 sequence reads: CASSFDRGLAKNIQYF. The CDR3 DNA follows: TGTGCCAGCAGCTTTGACAGGGGCCTAGCCAAAAACATTCAGTACTTC. The V gene is TRBV5-6, the J gene TRBJ2-4, with 8 positions matching TRBD1. V dropped 2 bases and J dropped 0; count of bases not matched to a gene: 4. The CDR3 contains 16 residues. Germline V gene lookup returns CDR1 SGHDT and CDR2 YYEEEE.

This clonotype was detected ten times or more. V gene TRBV5-1 combines with J gene TRBJ2-1; 7 bases are shared with TRBD2. The germline gives CDR1 SGHRS, CDR2 YFSETQ. Trimming took 0 bases from V and 6 from J; bases not matched to a gene: 12. The CDR3 runs to 17 residues. The CDR3, as DNA: TGCGCCAGCAGCTTGGTACCTTCCCTAGCGGAAAGCAATGAGCAGTTCTTC. As protein: CASSLVPSLAESNEQFF.

This clonotype was detected only a few times. The chain combines TRBV4-3 with TRBJ1-1; no reliable D call. Germline lookup yields CDR1 LGHNA and CDR2 YSLEER. V was pared by 0 bases and J by 6 bases, with 11 bases between. CDR3 length: 14 amino acids. CDR3 loop: CASSQDGSSSEAFF. Here the CDR3 DNA reads TGCGCCAGCAGCCAAGATGGGTCGAGCTCTGAAGCTTTCTTT.

This clonotype was detected many times. The rearrangement joins TRBV6-6 to TRBJ2-7; 8 nucleotides agree with TRBD1. The CDR3 consists of 12 residues. Germline loops: CDR1 MNHNY, CDR2 SVGAGI (reference sequence). J lost 5 bases, V lost 5 bases, and 2 bases had no gene match. The CDR3 sequence is CASSIQGDEQYF. The CDR3 DNA is TGTGCCAGCAGTATACAGGGGGACGAGCAGTACTTC.

This clonotype was detected a few times. The chain has TRBV29-1 and TRBJ2-1; tentatively, D is TRBD1 (5 bases). This CDR3 comprises 11 residues. Trimming took off 2 bases at V and 7 bases at J, with 6 bases between the two ends. Germline-derived CDR1 and CDR2 are SQVTM and ANQGSEA. The CDR3 nucleotides are TGCAGCGTTGAAAGGGGAAATGAGCAGTTCTTC. This codes for CSVERGNEQFF.

V gene TRBV7-6 combines with J gene TRBJ2-3; no clear D. The V gene's germline CDR1 is SGHVS and CDR2 FNYEAQ. This CDR3 spans 13 amino acids. The V and J ends lost 0 bases and 6 bases respectively, with 7 bases between them. The CDR3 nucleotides are TGTGCCAGCAGCTTAGCGACGGCTGATACGCAGTATTTT. It codes for CASSLATADTQYF.

This clonotype was detected a few times. V is TRBV27 and J is TRBJ2-7, with 7 bases matching TRBD1. CDR1 and CDR2 (germline): MNHEY, SMNVEV (reference sequence). Germline trimming cut 8 bases from V and 3 bases from J; bases unmatched to any gene: 7. This CDR3 spans 13 amino acids. The CDR3 reads CASVKGQSYEQYF. CDR3 nucleotides: TGTGCCAGCGTTAAGGGACAGAGCTACGAGCAGTACTTC.

In this sample, this clonotype turned up many times. V gene TRBV6-2 or TRBV6-3 combines with J gene TRBJ1-1; the D is unclear. The ends were cut back, 2 bases at V and 1 base at J, with 8 bases in the middle. Germline V gene data show CDR1 as MNHEY and CDR2 as SVGEGT. The CDR3 consists of 14 residues. CDR3 DNA sequence: TGTGCCAGCAGTTACACCGAGGCGAACACTGAAGCTTTCTTT. Translation gives CASSYTEANTEAFF.

This clonotype showed up just a few times. The chain uses TRBV25-1 and TRBJ1-6; no definite D call. The CDR3 totals 12 residues. The V gene lost 4 bases and the J gene lost 9 bases, with 7 bases spanning the gap. Germline-derived CDR1 and CDR2 are MGHDK and SYGVNS. Here the CDR3 reads CASSVGFSPLHF. CDR3 nucleotide sequence: TGTGCCAGCAGTGTAGGGTTTTCACCCCTCCACTTT. Full variable domain (outside the CDR3, taken from reference TRBV25-1 and TRBJ1-6): EADIYQTPRYLVIGTGKKITLECSQTMGHDKMYWYQQDPGMELHLIHYSYGVNSTEKGDLSSESTVSRIRTEHFPLTLESARPSHTSQYLCASSVGFSPLHFGNGTRLTVT.

The chain is built from TRBV8-2 and TRBJ1-2; the table's D call, TRBD1, was not checked against the DNA. TRBV8-2 is a listed pseudogene. The CDR3 loop spans 14 amino acids. The CDR3 nucleotides read TGTGCCATGAGCCCGGGGCCCCCCTGCTATGGCTACACCTTC. Protein sequence: CAMSPGPPCYGYTF.

This chain links TRBV12-3 or TRBV12-4 with TRBJ2-1; TRBD2 agrees at 13 bases. The V and J ends lost 3 bases and 1 base, in that order; junction bases with no gene match: 3. The CDR3 runs 17 residues. The CDR3 DNA is TGTGCCAGCAGTTTGACTAGCGGGAGGTGGTCCTACAATGAGCAGTTCTTC. As protein: CASSLTSGRWSYNEQFF.

J is TRBJ2-5 and V is TRBV10-1, with a weak D call TRBD1 (6 bases). The V end lost 2 bases, the J end lost 9 bases, and 16 bases lay between the germline ends. This CDR3 region has 14 residues. Germline CDR1 and CDR2: WNHNN and SYGVQD (reference sequence). The CDR3 loop is CASSEGQPVSAQYF. CDR3 bases: TGCGCCAGCAGTGAGGGACAGCCAGTTTCGGCCCAGTACTTC.

This clonotype was recorded at least ten times. The V and J genes are TRBV7-9 and TRBJ2-7; TRBD2 agrees at 7 bases. CDR1 and CDR2 (germline): SEHNR, FQNEAQ (reference sequence). The J segment lost 2 bases and the V segment lost 4 bases, leaving 5 bases of the junction unmatched. The CDR3 is 14 amino acids. CDR3 residues: CASSSGLETYEQYF. DNA for the CDR3: TGTGCCAGCAGCTCCGGACTAGAAACCTACGAGCAGTACTTC.

The V call is TRBV12-3 or TRBV12-4, the J call TRBJ2-7, with 12 bases matching TRBD2. J gave up 5 bases and V 6 bases, and 8 bases lay outside the gene matches. The CDR3 runs to 15 residues. CDR3 bases: TGTGCCAGCAGCCAGATACTAGCGGGAGGTGACGAGCAGTACTTC. Protein: CASSQILAGGDEQYF.

The J gene is TRBJ2-2, the V gene TRBV12-5; 7 bases map to TRBD1. V lost 5 bases, J lost 7 bases, and 7 bases stayed unmatched. This CDR3 is built from 14 residues. Germline V lookup: CDR1 LGHNT, CDR2 FRNRAP. The CDR3 loop reads CASGLGGAIGELFF. The CDR3 bases are TGTGCTAGTGGTCTAGGGGGCGCGATCGGGGAGCTGTTTTTT. Complete variable domain (other parts from reference TRBV12-5 and TRBJ2-2): DARVTQTPRHKVTEMGQEVTMRCQPILGHNTVFWYRQTMMQGLELLAYFRNRAPLDDSGMPKDRFSAEMPDATLATLKIQPSEPRDSAVYFCASGLGGAIGELFFGEGSRLTVL.

This clonotype appeared a few times. The chain has TRBV4-2 and TRBJ2-5, with D uncertain. The CDR3 has 14 residues. The V end was cut by 5 bases, the J end by 3 bases, with 13 bases between. CDR1 and CDR2 from the germline V gene are LGHNA and YNFKEQ. The CDR3: CASSLSYGKETQYF. DNA of the CDR3: TGTGCCAGCAGCTTAAGCTACGGAAAAGAGACCCAGTACTTC.

This clonotype was counted only a few times. The chain is built from TRBV20-1 and TRBJ2-3, with D perhaps matching TRBD2 (6 bases). The ends were cut back, 0 bases at V and 6 bases at J, with 13 bases in the middle. Germline V gene sequence: CDR1 DFQATT, CDR2 SNEGSKA (reference sequence). The CDR3 extends over 14 amino acids. CDR3 region: CSARDAGRGDTQYF. The CDR3 DNA follows: TGCAGTGCTAGAGACGCGGGACGCGGGGATACGCAGTATTTT.

A few counts support this clonotype. The chain recombines TRBV12-5 with TRBJ1-1; 8 bases line up with TRBD1. The germline V gene has CDR1 LGHNT and CDR2 FRNRAP. Germline trimming cut 3 bases from V and 0 bases from J; bases unmatched to any gene: 12. This CDR3 spans 18 amino acids. The CDR3: CASGFLGPNRGMNTEAFF. For the CDR3, the DNA is TGTGCTAGTGGTTTTTTGGGCCCCAACAGGGGGATGAACACTGAAGCTTTCTTT.

The CDR3 sequence is CASSSPLAVYNEQFF. The CDR3 DNA is TGTGCCAGCAGCTCCCCACTAGCGGTCTACAATGAGCAGTTCTTC. The chain is built from TRBV7-9 and TRBJ2-1; 8 positions agree with TRBD2. The trim removed 4 bases at V and 3 bases at J, leaving 5 bases unmatched. Germline V CDR1 and CDR2: SEHNR, FQNEAQ (reference sequence). The CDR3 sequence is 15 residues long.

Only a few counts were recorded for this clonotype. The CDR3 region is CASSDGGWGEQFF. DNA of the CDR3: TGTGCCAGCAGCGACGGGGGATGGGGTGAGCAGTTCTTC. This sequence joins TRBV7-2 and TRBJ2-1; possible D gene TRBD2, 6 bases. The CDR3 has 13 amino acids. Germline values: CDR1 SGHTA, CDR2 FQGNSA. V was clipped by 5 bases and J by 9 bases, with 14 bases between them.

This clonotype was recorded many times. The chain combines TRBV9 with TRBJ2-7, with D possibly matching TRBD1 (5 bases). V was pared by 4 bases and J by 0 bases, with 14 bases between. Germline loops: CDR1 SGDLS, CDR2 YYNGEE. The CDR3 totals 15 residues. In nucleotides, the CDR3 is TGTGCCAGCAGCCCCAGTGCGGACACCTCCTACGAGCAGTACTTC. Its translation: CASSPSADTSYEQYF. Drawing the rest from reference TRBV9 and TRBJ2-7, the complete variable domain is DSGVTQTPKHLITATGQRVTLRCSPRSGDLSVYWYQQSLDQGLQFLIQYYNGEERAKGNILERFSAQQFPDLHSELNLSSLELGDSALYFCASSPSADTSYEQYFGPGTRLTVT.